This T cell receptor beta chain stems from a study of T cells after yellow fever vaccination. The overall study: It was SMART-Seq v4 Ultra Low Input that prepared the fractions with low cell numbers. Study outcomes and limitations: FACS-sorted repertoires might harbor abundant contaminating clonotypes from the bulk population. CD4 and CD8 compartments shared a small share of clonotypes, likely from convergent recombination.

On this clonotype itself: Its specificity is unknown.

A universal primer site and UMIs were added as TCR cDNA was made by 5'RACE template switching. Each CDR3 protein gets one entry after TCRdb re-called the 5' RACE reads with MiXCR. The sample includes 550,000 or so distinct CDR3 sequences, over 15% of them seen just once. The germline V and J ends were trimmed by 4 bases and 3 bases, with 10 bases remaining between them. CDR3 size: 13 residues. CDR1 SGHVS and CDR2 FQNEAQ come from the germline V gene. The sequences come from PBMCs, collected 15 days after the yellow fever booster vaccination. This receptor was taken from a young man who received the YFV17D yellow fever vaccine. V is TRBV7-8 and J is TRBJ2-7; possible D gene TRBD2, 6 bases. CDR3 coding DNA: TGTGCCAGCAGCTCCCTGGAGGGCTACGAGCAGTACTTC. It translates to CASSSLEGYEQYF.